The text below deals with one T cell receptor beta chain. The data originate from a study of blood T cell repertoires in COVID-19. Study in general: There were acute and convalescent COVID-19 samples, and they came from the United States, Italy and Spain. Sample material is recorded as cDNA or gDNA derived from T cells, B-cell-depleted T cells, or PBMCs.

The CDR3 is made up of 13 amino acids. Germline V CDR1 and CDR2: SGHRS, YFSETQ. V was trimmed by 2 bases and J by 5 bases, leaving 10 bases between them. In the original workflow: Cell counts per sample came from amplifying reference gene primers. The assay was immunoSEQ multiplex PCR, and TCRdb's table has in-frame clones only and misses some. V and J calls and clone size are as listed in that table; D and trimming were resolved from the DNA. The table lists tens of thousands of clones, around 88% of them singletons. The sequencing sample was made of peripheral blood. The receptor's source is a woman aged 80 or over with acute or convalescent COVID-19. The J gene is TRBJ1-2, the V gene TRBV5-1; D is unclear. CDR3 nucleotide sequence: TGCGCCAGCAGCTTACAAAGTACGTATGGCTACACCTTC. Amino acid sequence: CASSLQSTYGYTF. The full variable domain, its missing parts supplied by reference TRBV5-1 and TRBJ1-2, is KAGVTQTPRYLIKTRGQQVTLSCSPISGHRSVSWYQQTPGQGLQFLFEYFSETQRNKGNFPGRFSGRQFSNSRSEMNVSTLELGDSALYLCASSLQSTYGYTFGSGTRLTVV.